The sequence of this T cell receptor beta chain was determined in a study of cytomegalovirus exposure and HLA in healthy donors. Study information: Later, an analysis reported that the 95 to 150 validation repertoires had used the same platform as the roughly 720 first-cohort repertoires. Findings and limits, study-wide: Rarity characterized most TCR sequences, yet some public TCRs appeared in many donors. Reported results showed that the classifier diagnosed cytomegalovirus status with high specificity and sensitivity.

V gave up 5 bases and J gave up 2 bases, with 22 bases separating them. This CDR3 has 18 amino acids. Germline CDR1 is SGHVS and CDR2 is FQNEAQ. The protocol was immunoSEQ multiplex PCR, while the TCRdb copy is restricted to in-frame clones and leaves out a portion. The repertoire includes about 150,000 clones, 91% of them detected once, and about 0.64% sits in the top ten. From the 120-subject validation cohort, which was separate from the approximately 670-subject first cohort, the donors were drawn. Points on this clone: Its antigen is unknown.

The gene calls are TRBV7-8 and TRBJ1-5, with D maybe TRBD1 (5 bases). The receptor comes from a man aged 18 to 30 in good health and CMV-seronegative. Sequencing was carried out using PBMCs. The CDR3 nucleotides read TGTGCCAGCAGCCAACGAGGTCCAGGGTACTTTGGCAATCAGCCCCAGCATTTT. This sequence encodes CASSQRGPGYFGNQPQHF. The entire variable domain, with the rest obtained from reference TRBV7-8 and TRBJ1-5, is as follows: GAGVSQSPRYKVAKRGQDVALRCDPISGHVSLFWYQQALGQGPEFLTYFQNEAQLDKSGLPSDRFFAERPEGSVSTLKIQRTQQEDSAVYLCASSQRGPGYFGNQPQHFGDGTRLSIL.